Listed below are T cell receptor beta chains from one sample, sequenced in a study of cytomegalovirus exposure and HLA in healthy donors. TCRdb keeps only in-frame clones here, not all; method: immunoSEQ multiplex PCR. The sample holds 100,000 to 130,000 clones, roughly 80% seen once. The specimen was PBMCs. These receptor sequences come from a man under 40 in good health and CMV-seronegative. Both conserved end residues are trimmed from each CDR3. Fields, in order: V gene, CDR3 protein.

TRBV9,ASSVGIQGATEAF
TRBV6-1,ASRTDYEQY
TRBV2,ATSTAGLNTGELF
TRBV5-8,ASGRGPGQPQH
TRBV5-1,ASTTGSSPDTQY
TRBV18,ASSPTAGVRDTQY
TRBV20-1,SARGTGEGT
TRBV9,ASSVTGRGAGGDTQY
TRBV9,ASSLGELF
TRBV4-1,ASSQTDSIYGYT
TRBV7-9,ASSFLFGGGLF
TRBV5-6,ASSLEGRSSGNTIY
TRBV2,ASSEQGPTNEKLF
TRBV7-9,ASSLVHGREVRTQY
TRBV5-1,ASSLQTGPNSPLH
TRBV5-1,ASSLAWGGTEAF
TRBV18,ASSPGADTQY
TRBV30,AWRGWAGDSTPLH
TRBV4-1,ASSQGESRYGYEQY
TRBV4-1,ASSRGQGPTNEKLF
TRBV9,ASSELRASTDTQY
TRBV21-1,ASSKGGQALAKNIQY
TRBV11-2,ASSLTGASGYT
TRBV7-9,ASSSGQGSTDTQY
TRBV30,ACTGPRGTEAF
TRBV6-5,ASSYGQAYGYT
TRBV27,ASTRQEGGTEAF
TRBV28,ASSLGGSSGNTIY